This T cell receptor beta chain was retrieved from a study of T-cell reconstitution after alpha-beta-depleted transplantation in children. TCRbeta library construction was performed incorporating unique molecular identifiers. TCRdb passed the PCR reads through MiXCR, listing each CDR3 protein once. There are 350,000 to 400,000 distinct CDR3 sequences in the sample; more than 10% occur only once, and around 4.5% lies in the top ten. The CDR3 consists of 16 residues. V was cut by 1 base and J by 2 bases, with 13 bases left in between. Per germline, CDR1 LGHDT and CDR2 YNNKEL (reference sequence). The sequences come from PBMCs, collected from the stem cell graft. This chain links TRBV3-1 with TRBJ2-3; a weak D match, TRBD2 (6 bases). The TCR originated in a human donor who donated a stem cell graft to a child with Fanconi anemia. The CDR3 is CASSQGGGAVTDTQYF. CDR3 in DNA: TGTGCCAGCAGCCAAGGAGGCGGGGCAGTCACAGATACGCAGTATTTT.